The clone carrying this T cell receptor (beta chain) was recorded at least ten times. Its antigen remains unidentified. For TCR, cDNA came from 5'RACE template switching, which added a universal primer site and UMIs. MiXCR, run by TCRdb on the 5' RACE reads, gives a single entry per CDR3 protein. The sample has 450,000 to 650,000 distinct CDR3 sequences; 13% are singletons. The data were obtained in a study of T cells after yellow fever vaccination. General observations from the study: Weaker in magnitude, the secondary response showed a faster peak on day 5 versus 15. Abundant bulk-population clonotypes could contaminate the FACS-sorted repertoires.

This CDR3 comprises 11 residues. Trimming removed 1 base at V and 5 bases at J, with 3 bases between. Germline V gene sequence: CDR1 SGHVS, CDR2 FQNEAQ. This receptor was taken from a man aged 30-40 years who received the YFV17D yellow fever vaccine. The rearrangement links TRBV7-8 to TRBJ2-7; unclear D gene. The material was PBMCs, obtained on the day of the yellow fever booster vaccination. CDR3 sequence (DNA): TGTGCCAGCAGCTTAGTAAACGAGCAGTACTTC. This encodes CASSLVNEQYF. The whole variable domain, remainder taken from reference TRBV7-8 and TRBJ2-7, is GAGVSQSPRYKVAKRGQDVALRCDPISGHVSLFWYQQALGQGPEFLTYFQNEAQLDKSGLPSDRFFAERPEGSVSTLKIQRTQQEDSAVYLCASSLVNEQYFGPGTRLTVT.